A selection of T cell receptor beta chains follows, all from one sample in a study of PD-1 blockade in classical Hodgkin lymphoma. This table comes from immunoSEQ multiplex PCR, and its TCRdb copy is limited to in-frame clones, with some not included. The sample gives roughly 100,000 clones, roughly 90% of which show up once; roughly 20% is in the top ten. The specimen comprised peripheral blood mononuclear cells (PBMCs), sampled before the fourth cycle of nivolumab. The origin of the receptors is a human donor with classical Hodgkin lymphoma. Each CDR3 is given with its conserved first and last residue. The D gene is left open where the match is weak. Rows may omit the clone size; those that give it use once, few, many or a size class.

cdr3_aa: CASSLDGTDGYTF
cdr3_nt: TGTGCCAGCAGCTTAGATGGGACAGATGGCTACACCTTC
clone_size: -
j_call: TRBJ1-2
d_call: TRBD1
v_call: TRBV11-2

cdr3_aa: CASRDPMRGAHGYTF
cdr3_nt: TGTGCCAGCAGGGATCCCATGAGGGGGGCGCATGGCTACACCTTC
clone_size: -
j_call: TRBJ1-2
d_call: -
v_call: TRBV6-5

cdr3_aa: CASSRDRDNEQFF
cdr3_nt: TGTGCCAGCAGTCGTGACAGGGACAATGAGCAGTTCTTC
clone_size: -
j_call: TRBJ2-1
d_call: TRBD1
v_call: TRBV2

cdr3_aa: CASSRTGNTEAFF
cdr3_nt: TGTGCCAGCAGTAGAACAGGGAACACTGAAGCTTTCTTT
clone_size: -
j_call: TRBJ1-1
d_call: -
v_call: TRBV6-5

cdr3_aa: CASSEPIIHTEAFF
cdr3_nt: TGTGCCAGCAGTGAACCGATTATACACACTGAAGCTTTCTTT
clone_size: -
j_call: TRBJ1-1
d_call: -
v_call: TRBV2

cdr3_aa: CASSPRTSGTHEQFF
cdr3_nt: TGTGCCAGCAGTCCCCGGACTAGCGGGACCCATGAGCAGTTCTTC
clone_size: -
j_call: TRBJ2-1
d_call: TRBD2
v_call: TRBV6-5

cdr3_aa: CASSRDRVGEQYF
cdr3_nt: TGTGCCAGCAGTCGGGACAGGGTTGGCGAGCAGTACTTC
clone_size: -
j_call: TRBJ2-7
d_call: TRBD1
v_call: TRBV27

cdr3_aa: CASNRTANGQPQHF
cdr3_nt: TGTGCCAGCAATCGGACCGCAAACGGACAGCCCCAGCATTTT
clone_size: few
j_call: TRBJ1-5
d_call: -
v_call: TRBV6-5

cdr3_aa: CASSLGNGATYEQYF
cdr3_nt: TGTGCCAGCAGCTTGGGGAACGGAGCCACCTACGAGCAGTACTTC
clone_size: -
j_call: TRBJ2-7
d_call: -
v_call: TRBV7-2

cdr3_aa: CASSSLPLGRADGYTF
cdr3_nt: TGTGCCAGCAGCTCCCTCCCGTTGGGGAGGGCGGATGGCTACACCTTC
clone_size: -
j_call: TRBJ1-2
d_call: -
v_call: TRBV5-4

cdr3_aa: CASSQVLVQNTGELFF
cdr3_nt: TGCGCCAGCAGCCAAGTTCTAGTTCAGAACACCGGGGAGCTGTTTTTT
clone_size: -
j_call: TRBJ2-2
d_call: -
v_call: TRBV4-3

cdr3_aa: CASSQELRRGQSSYEQYF
cdr3_nt: TGCGCCAGCAGCCAAGAGCTGCGGCGCGGGCAAAGCTCCTACGAGCAGTACTTC
clone_size: once
j_call: TRBJ2-7
d_call: -
v_call: TRBV4-1

cdr3_aa: CASSPQGLDTEAFF
cdr3_nt: TGTGCCAGCTCCCCACAGGGGTTGGACACTGAAGCTTTCTTT
clone_size: once
j_call: TRBJ1-1
d_call: TRBD1
v_call: TRBV18

cdr3_aa: CASSPGLNEKLFF
cdr3_nt: TGTGCCAGCTCCCCGGGGCTTAATGAAAAACTGTTTTTT
clone_size: -
j_call: TRBJ1-4
d_call: -
v_call: TRBV27

cdr3_aa: CASTLTSGGSDEQFF
cdr3_nt: TGTGCCAGCACTCTGACTAGCGGGGGTTCGGATGAGCAGTTCTTC
clone_size: -
j_call: TRBJ2-1
d_call: TRBD2
v_call: TRBV18

cdr3_aa: CASSLASSPGLTYEQYF
cdr3_nt: TGCGCCAGCAGCTTGGCCTCTTCGCCCGGGCTGACTTACGAGCAGTACTTC
clone_size: -
j_call: TRBJ2-7
d_call: -
v_call: TRBV5-1

cdr3_aa: CASSELGALITEAFF
cdr3_nt: TGTGCCAGCAGTGAATTAGGGGCACTTATCACTGAAGCTTTCTTT
clone_size: -
j_call: TRBJ1-1
d_call: -
v_call: TRBV2

cdr3_aa: CASKSAGALQETQYF
cdr3_nt: TGTGCCAGCAAATCAGCCGGAGCTTTACAAGAGACCCAGTACTTC
clone_size: once
j_call: TRBJ2-5
d_call: -
v_call: TRBV27

cdr3_aa: CASSFTGGSGNTIYF
cdr3_nt: TGTGCCAGCAGCTTTACAGGGGGGTCTGGAAACACCATATATTTT
clone_size: -
j_call: TRBJ1-3
d_call: TRBD1
v_call: TRBV5-5

cdr3_aa: CAWSVRGDGEAFF
cdr3_nt: TGTGCCTGGAGTGTACGGGGGGACGGTGAAGCTTTCTTT
clone_size: -
j_call: TRBJ1-1
d_call: -
v_call: TRBV30

cdr3_aa: CASSVSGGTEAFF
cdr3_nt: TGTGCCAGCAGCGTATCAGGGGGCACTGAAGCTTTCTTT
clone_size: -
j_call: TRBJ1-1
d_call: TRBD1
v_call: TRBV9

cdr3_aa: CASSSRLANYEQYF
cdr3_nt: TGTGCCAGCAGCTCCCGACTAGCGAACTACGAGCAGTACTTC
clone_size: -
j_call: TRBJ2-7
d_call: TRBD2
v_call: TRBV7-2

cdr3_aa: CASSLLAGEGYGYTF
cdr3_nt: TGCGCCAGCAGCCTCCTAGCGGGCGAGGGCTATGGCTACACCTTC
clone_size: once
j_call: TRBJ1-2
d_call: -
v_call: TRBV5-1

cdr3_aa: CASSPRDGSYEQYF
cdr3_nt: TGTGCCAGCTCACCCCGGGACGGTTCCTACGAGCAGTACTTC
clone_size: -
j_call: TRBJ2-7
d_call: -
v_call: TRBV18

cdr3_aa: CASSPLGNTEAFF
cdr3_nt: TGTGCCAGCTCACCATTGGGAAACACTGAAGCTTTCTTT
clone_size: -
j_call: TRBJ1-1
d_call: -
v_call: TRBV18

cdr3_aa: CAWRVWGASYEQYF
cdr3_nt: TGTGCCTGGAGGGTGTGGGGAGCCTCCTACGAGCAGTACTTC
clone_size: -
j_call: TRBJ2-7
d_call: -
v_call: TRBV30

cdr3_aa: CASSDGPPEETQYF
cdr3_nt: TGTGCCAGCAGCGACGGGCCTCCGGAAGAGACCCAGTACTTC
clone_size: -
j_call: TRBJ2-5
d_call: -
v_call: TRBV9

cdr3_aa: CASSLETWAIEQYF
cdr3_nt: TGTGCCAGCAGCTTAGAGACATGGGCGATCGAGCAGTACTTC
clone_size: -
j_call: TRBJ2-7
d_call: -
v_call: TRBV11-2

cdr3_aa: CASTKGGGTDTQYF
cdr3_nt: TGTGCCAGCACCAAGGGGGGTGGCACAGATACGCAGTATTTT
clone_size: -
j_call: TRBJ2-3
d_call: -
v_call: TRBV6-6

cdr3_aa: CSAGRRGSNEQFF
cdr3_nt: TGCAGCGCAGGGAGAAGGGGAAGCAATGAGCAGTTCTTC
clone_size: -
j_call: TRBJ2-1
d_call: -
v_call: TRBV29-1

cdr3_aa: CASSVDRADYGYTF
cdr3_nt: TGCGCCAGCAGTGTGGACAGGGCAGACTATGGCTACACCTTC
clone_size: -
j_call: TRBJ1-2
d_call: TRBD1
v_call: TRBV10-2

cdr3_aa: CASSPAQGSYGYTF
cdr3_nt: TGTGCCAGCAGCCCCGCCCAGGGAAGCTATGGCTACACCTTC
clone_size: -
j_call: TRBJ1-2
d_call: -
v_call: TRBV7-2

cdr3_aa: CATSRPRTSGRNNEQFF
cdr3_nt: TGTGCCACCAGCAGACCTAGGACTAGCGGGCGAAACAATGAGCAGTTCTTC
clone_size: once
j_call: TRBJ2-1
d_call: TRBD2
v_call: TRBV15

cdr3_aa: CASSQTLGGHEQYF
cdr3_nt: TGTGCCAGCAGCCAAACCCTCGGGGGGCACGAGCAGTACTTC
clone_size: -
j_call: TRBJ2-7
d_call: -
v_call: TRBV6-6

cdr3_aa: CASTTQGRLGPQHF
cdr3_nt: TGTGCCAGTACCACTCAAGGACGTCTAGGGCCCCAGCATTTT
clone_size: -
j_call: TRBJ1-5
d_call: -
v_call: TRBV19

cdr3_aa: CASSERTSGNPDTQYF
cdr3_nt: TGTGCCAGCAGCGAGCGGACTAGCGGGAATCCAGATACGCAGTATTTT
clone_size: -
j_call: TRBJ2-3
d_call: TRBD2
v_call: TRBV9

cdr3_aa: CASSPQRTGGGYTF
cdr3_nt: TGTGCCAGCTCACCGCAAAGGACAGGAGGCGGCTACACCTTC
clone_size: -
j_call: TRBJ1-2
d_call: TRBD1
v_call: TRBV18

cdr3_aa: CASRIFTGSNGYTF
cdr3_nt: TGTGCCAGCAGGATTTTTACAGGATCGAATGGCTACACCTTC
clone_size: -
j_call: TRBJ1-2
d_call: -
v_call: TRBV2

cdr3_aa: CAISSGTANTEAFF
cdr3_nt: TGTGCCATCAGTTCCGGGACAGCTAACACTGAAGCTTTCTTT
clone_size: -
j_call: TRBJ1-1
d_call: TRBD1
v_call: TRBV10-3

cdr3_aa: CASSPGGFLVNSYNEQFF
cdr3_nt: TGTGCCAGCAGCCCGGGGGGCTTTCTAGTCAACTCCTACAATGAGCAGTTCTTC
clone_size: -
j_call: TRBJ2-1
d_call: -
v_call: TRBV5-8